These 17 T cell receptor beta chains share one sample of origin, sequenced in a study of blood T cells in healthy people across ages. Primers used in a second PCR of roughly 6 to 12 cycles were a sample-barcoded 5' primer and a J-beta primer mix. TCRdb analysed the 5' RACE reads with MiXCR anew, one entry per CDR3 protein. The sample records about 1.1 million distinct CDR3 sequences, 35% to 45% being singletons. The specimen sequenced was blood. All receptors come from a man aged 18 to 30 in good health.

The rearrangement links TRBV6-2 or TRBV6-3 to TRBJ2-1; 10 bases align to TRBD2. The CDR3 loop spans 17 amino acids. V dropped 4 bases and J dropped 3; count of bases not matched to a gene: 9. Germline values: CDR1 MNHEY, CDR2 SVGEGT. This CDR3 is CASSLRTSGRFYNEQFF. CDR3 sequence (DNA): TGTGCCAGCAGTTTACGGACTAGCGGCCGTTTCTACAATGAGCAGTTCTTC.

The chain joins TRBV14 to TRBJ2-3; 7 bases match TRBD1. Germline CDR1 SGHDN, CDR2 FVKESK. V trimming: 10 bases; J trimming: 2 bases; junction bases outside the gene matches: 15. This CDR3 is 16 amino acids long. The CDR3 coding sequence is TGTGCCACCGACGTCTCCCCAACAGGGGTCACAGATACGCAGTATTTT. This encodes CATDVSPTGVTDTQYF. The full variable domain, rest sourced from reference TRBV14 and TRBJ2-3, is EAGVTQFPSHSVIEKGQTVTLRCDPISGHDNLYWYRRVMGKEIKFLLHFVKESKQDESGMPNNRFLAERTGGTYSTLKVQPAELEDSGVYFCATDVSPTGVTDTQYFGPGTRLTVL.

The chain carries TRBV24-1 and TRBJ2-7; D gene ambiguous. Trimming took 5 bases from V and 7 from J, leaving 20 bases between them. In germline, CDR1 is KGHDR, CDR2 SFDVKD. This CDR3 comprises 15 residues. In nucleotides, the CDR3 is TGTGCCACCAGTGGCGGTAGGGAAGCCTACAATGAGCAGTACTTC. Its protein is CATSGGREAYNEQYF.

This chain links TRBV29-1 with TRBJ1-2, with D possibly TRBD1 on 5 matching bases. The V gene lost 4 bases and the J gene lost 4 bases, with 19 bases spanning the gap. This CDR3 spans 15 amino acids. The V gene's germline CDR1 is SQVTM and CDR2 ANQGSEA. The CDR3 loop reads CSVAPGTGIGYGYTF. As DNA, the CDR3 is TGCAGCGTTGCCCCAGGGACCGGGATTGGCTATGGCTACACCTTC.

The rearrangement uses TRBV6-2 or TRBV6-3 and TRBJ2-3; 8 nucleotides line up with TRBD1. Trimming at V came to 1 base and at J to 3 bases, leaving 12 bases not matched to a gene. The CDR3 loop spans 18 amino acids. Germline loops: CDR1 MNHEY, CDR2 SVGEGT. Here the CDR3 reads CASSYFFGQGEGTDTQYF. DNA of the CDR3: TGTGCCAGCAGTTACTTCTTCGGACAGGGAGAAGGAACAGATACGCAGTATTTT.

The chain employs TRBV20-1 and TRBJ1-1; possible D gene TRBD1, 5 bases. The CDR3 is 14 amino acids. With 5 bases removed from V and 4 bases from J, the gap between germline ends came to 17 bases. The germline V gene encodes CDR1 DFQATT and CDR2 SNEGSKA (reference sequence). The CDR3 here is CSASAQGGRTEAFF. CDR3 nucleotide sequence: TGCAGTGCTTCCGCGCAGGGAGGGCGCACTGAAGCTTTCTTT.

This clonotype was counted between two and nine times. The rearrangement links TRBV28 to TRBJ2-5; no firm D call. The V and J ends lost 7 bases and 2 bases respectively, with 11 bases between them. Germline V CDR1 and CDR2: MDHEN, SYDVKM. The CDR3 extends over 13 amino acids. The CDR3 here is CASTRMEQETQYF. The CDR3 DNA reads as TGTGCCAGCACCAGGATGGAACAAGAGACCCAGTACTTC. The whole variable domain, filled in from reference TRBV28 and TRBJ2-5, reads DVKVTQSSRYLVKRTGEKVFLECVQDMDHENMFWYRQDPGLGLRLIYFSYDVKMKEKGDIPEGYSVSREKKERFSLILESASTNQTSMYLCASTRMEQETQYFGPGTRLLVL.

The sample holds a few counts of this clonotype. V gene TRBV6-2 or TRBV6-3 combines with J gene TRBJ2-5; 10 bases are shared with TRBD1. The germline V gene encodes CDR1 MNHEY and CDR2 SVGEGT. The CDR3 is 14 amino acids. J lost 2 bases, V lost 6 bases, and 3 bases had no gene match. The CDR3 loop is CASSKDRGQETQYF. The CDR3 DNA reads TGTGCCAGCAGCAAGGACAGGGGGCAAGAGACCCAGTACTTC.

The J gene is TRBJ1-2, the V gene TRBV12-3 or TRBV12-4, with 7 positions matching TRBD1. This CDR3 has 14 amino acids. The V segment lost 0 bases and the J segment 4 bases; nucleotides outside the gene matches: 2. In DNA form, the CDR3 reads TGTGCCAGCAGTTTAGCGACAGGGCGCTATGGCTACACCTTC. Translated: CASSLATGRYGYTF.

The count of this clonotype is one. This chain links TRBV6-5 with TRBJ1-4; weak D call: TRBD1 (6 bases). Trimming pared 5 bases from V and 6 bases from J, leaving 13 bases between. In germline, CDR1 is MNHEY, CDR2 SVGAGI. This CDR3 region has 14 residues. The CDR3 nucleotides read TGTGCCAGCAGTGGCCCAGGGGAGCATGAAAAACTGTTTTTT. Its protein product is CASSGPGEHEKLFF.

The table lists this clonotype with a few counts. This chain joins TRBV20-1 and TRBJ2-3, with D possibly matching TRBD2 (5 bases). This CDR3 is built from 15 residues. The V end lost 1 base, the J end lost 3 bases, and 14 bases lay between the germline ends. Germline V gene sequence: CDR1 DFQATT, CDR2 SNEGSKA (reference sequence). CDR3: CSARARAVATDTQYF. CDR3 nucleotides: TGCAGTGCTAGAGCTAGAGCGGTGGCAACAGATACGCAGTATTTT.

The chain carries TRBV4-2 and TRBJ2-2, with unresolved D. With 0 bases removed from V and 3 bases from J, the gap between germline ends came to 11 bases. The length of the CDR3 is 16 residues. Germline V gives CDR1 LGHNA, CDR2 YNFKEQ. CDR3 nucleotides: TGTGCCAGCAGCCAAGATCAAGGCAGATACACCGGGGAGCTGTTTTTT. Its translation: CASSQDQGRYTGELFF.

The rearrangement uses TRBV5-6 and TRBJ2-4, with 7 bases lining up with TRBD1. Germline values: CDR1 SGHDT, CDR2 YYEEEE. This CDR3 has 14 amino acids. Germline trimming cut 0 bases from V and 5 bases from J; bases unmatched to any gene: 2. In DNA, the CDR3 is TGTGCCAGCAGCTTGGACAGGGGCCAAAACATTCAGTACTTC. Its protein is CASSLDRGQNIQYF.

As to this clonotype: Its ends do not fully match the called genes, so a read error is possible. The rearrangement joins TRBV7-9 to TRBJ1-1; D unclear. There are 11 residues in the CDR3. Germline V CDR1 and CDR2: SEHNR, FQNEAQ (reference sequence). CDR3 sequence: CASRSNSEAFF. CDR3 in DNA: TGTGCCAGCAGGTCCAACAGTGAAGCTTTCTTT.

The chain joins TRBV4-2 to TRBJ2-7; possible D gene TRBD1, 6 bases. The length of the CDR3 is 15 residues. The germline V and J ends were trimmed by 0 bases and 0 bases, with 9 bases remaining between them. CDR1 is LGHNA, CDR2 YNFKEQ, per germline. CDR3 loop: CASSQERGISYEQYF. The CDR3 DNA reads TGTGCCAGCAGCCAAGAGAGGGGGATCTCCTACGAGCAGTACTTC.

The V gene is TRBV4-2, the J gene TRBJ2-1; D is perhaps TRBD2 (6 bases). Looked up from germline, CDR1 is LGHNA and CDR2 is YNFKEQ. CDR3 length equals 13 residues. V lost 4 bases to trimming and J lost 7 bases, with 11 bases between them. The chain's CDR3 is CASSPGVENEQFF. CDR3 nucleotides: TGTGCCAGCAGCCCGGGGGTGGAAAATGAGCAGTTCTTC.

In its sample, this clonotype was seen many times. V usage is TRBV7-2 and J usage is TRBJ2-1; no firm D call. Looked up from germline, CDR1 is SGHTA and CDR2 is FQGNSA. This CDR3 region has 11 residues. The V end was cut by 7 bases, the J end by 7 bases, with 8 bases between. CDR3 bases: TGTGCCAGCACCCTTAAAAATGAGCAGTTCTTC. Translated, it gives CASTLKNEQFF.